The 7 T cell receptor beta chains listed next were all sequenced from one sample in a study of glioma-infiltrating T cells. Using RNA template, CDR3s of TCR alpha and beta were amplified with iRepertoire arm-PCR. TCRdb itself ran the multiplex PCR reads through MiXCR, one entry per CDR3 protein. The sample has a few hundred thousand distinct CDR3 sequences; less than 50% are singletons. Sequencing input: glioma tissue, nonneoplastic brain tissue, or PBMCs (not recorded which). These receptors were collected from a human donor with low-grade glioma or glioblastoma, undergoing nonglioma brain surgery, or in good health (not recorded which).

The chain joins TRBV6-4 to TRBJ1-2; unclear D gene. The V end lost 7 bases, the J end lost 1 base, and 10 bases lay between the germline ends. The CDR3 runs to 13 residues. Germline V CDR1 and CDR2: MRHNA, SNTAGT. In nucleotides, the CDR3 is TGTGCCAGCAACCGACCCATTAACTATGGCTACACCTTC. Protein: CASNRPINYGYTF.

This clonotype has at least ten counts. The chain uses TRBV25-1 and TRBJ1-1; D not resolved. The CDR3 has 13 residues. Germline V gene data show CDR1 as MGHDK and CDR2 as SYGVNS. V lost 6 bases and J 4 bases, leaving 12 bases between the germline ends. CDR3 DNA: TGTGCCAGCAGGCACACAAATCCCACTGAAGCTTTCTTT. It is translated as CASRHTNPTEAFF.

This clonotype has a handful of counts. The CDR3, as DNA: TGCGCCAGCAGCCCCACTAGCGGGAGTCTTTACGAGCAGTACTTC. It codes for CASSPTSGSLYEQYF. The J gene is TRBJ2-7, the V gene TRBV4-3; 11 nucleotides match TRBD2. CDR1 is LGHNA and CDR2 is YSLEER in the germline V gene. This CDR3 is 15 amino acids long. Trimming cost V 4 bases and J 4 bases; bases outside gene matches: 6.

The V gene is TRBV12-3 or TRBV12-4, the J gene TRBJ2-5; D call uncertain. CDR3 length: 12 residues. V was trimmed by 8 bases and J by 8 bases, leaving 15 bases between them. The CDR3 loop is CASGPFEETQYF. The CDR3 DNA reads as TGTGCCAGCGGTCCCTTTGAGGAAACCCAGTACTTC.

As for this clonotype: This may come from a read error, since a much larger clone is one base off. The chain carries TRBV20-1 and TRBJ2-1, with D perhaps TRBD2 (5 bases). The CDR3 has 16 residues. V was cut by 1 base and J by 3 bases, with 16 bases left in between. Germline CDR1 DFQATT, CDR2 SNEGSKA (reference sequence). The DNA for the CDR3 is TGCAGTGCTAGAGCCTTACTGGCGGGCAGCTACAATGAGCAGTTCTTC. It encodes CSARALLAGSYNEQFF.

This clonotype was detected ten times or more. The chain is built from TRBV6-2 or TRBV6-3 and TRBJ2-3, with D uncertain. Trimming stripped 7 bases from V and 6 bases from J, with 17 bases between. Germline CDR1 is MNHEY and CDR2 is SVGEGT. This CDR3 region has 14 residues. The CDR3: CASTQRSTRDTQYF. Written as DNA, the CDR3 is TGTGCCAGCACCCAAAGATCCACTCGGGATACGCAGTATTTT.

This chain links TRBV20-1 with TRBJ1-1; D uncertain. The germline V gene has CDR1 DFQATT and CDR2 SNEGSKA (reference sequence). Deletions cut 3 bases from V and 1 base from J, with 6 bases between. The CDR3 totals 12 residues. The CDR3 bases are TGCAGTGCTAGGCCCAGGAACACTGAAGCTTTCTTT. The encoded protein is CSARPRNTEAFF.